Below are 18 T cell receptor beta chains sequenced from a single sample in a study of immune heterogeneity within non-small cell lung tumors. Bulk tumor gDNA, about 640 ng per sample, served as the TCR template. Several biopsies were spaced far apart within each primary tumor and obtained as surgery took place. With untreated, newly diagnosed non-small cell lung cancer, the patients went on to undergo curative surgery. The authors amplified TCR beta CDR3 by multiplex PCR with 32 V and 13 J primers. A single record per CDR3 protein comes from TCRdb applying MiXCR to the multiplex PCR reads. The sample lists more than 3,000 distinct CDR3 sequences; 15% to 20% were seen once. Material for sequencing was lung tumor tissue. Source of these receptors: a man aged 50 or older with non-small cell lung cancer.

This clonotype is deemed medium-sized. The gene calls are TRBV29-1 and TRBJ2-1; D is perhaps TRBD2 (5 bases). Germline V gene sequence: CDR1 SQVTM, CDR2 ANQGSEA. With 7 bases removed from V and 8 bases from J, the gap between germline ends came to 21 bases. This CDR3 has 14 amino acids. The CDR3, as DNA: TGCAGCGCGGAGCGACCCGGTTTGGAGGATGAGCAGTTCTTC. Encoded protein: CSAERPGLEDEQFF.

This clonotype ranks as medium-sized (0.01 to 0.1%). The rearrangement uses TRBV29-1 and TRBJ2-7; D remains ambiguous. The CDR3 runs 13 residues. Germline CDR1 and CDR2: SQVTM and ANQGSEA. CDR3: CATRWGMGYEQYF. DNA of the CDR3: TGCGCCACAAGGTGGGGAATGGGCTACGAGCAGTACTTC.

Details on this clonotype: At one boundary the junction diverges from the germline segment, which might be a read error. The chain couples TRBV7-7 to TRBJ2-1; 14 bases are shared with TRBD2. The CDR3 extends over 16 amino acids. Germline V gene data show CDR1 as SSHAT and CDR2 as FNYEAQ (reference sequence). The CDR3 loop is CASSSGLAGVLDEQSF. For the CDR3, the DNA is TGTGCTAGCAGCTCGGGACTAGCGGGAGTCCTTGATGAGCAGTCCTTC.

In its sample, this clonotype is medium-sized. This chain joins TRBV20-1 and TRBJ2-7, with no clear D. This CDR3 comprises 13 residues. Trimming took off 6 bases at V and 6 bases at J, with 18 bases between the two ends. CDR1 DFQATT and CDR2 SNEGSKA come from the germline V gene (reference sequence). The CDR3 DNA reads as TGCAGTGCCCCCCATGGCTCGTTTATCGAGCAGTACTTC. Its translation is CSAPHGSFIEQYF.

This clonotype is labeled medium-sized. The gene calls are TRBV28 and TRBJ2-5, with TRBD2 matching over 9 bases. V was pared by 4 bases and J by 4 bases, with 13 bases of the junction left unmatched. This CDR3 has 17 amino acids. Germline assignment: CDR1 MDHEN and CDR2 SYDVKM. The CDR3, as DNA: TGTGCCAGCAGTTGGATGGCGGGGGGGAGTGCTGGAGAGACCCAGTACTTC. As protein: CASSWMAGGSAGETQYF.

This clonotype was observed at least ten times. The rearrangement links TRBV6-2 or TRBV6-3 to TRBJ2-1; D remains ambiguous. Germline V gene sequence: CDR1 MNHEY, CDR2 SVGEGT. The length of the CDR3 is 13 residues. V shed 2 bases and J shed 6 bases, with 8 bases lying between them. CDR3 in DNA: TGTGCCAGCAGTTACGGGGTTCGCAATGAGCAGTTCTTC. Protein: CASSYGVRNEQFF.

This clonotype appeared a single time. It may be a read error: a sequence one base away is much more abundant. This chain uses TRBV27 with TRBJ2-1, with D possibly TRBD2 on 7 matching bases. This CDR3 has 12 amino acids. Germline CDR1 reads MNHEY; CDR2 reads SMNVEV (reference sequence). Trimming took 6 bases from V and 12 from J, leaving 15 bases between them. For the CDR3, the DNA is TGTGCCAGCAGCTCCGGGGGGCATGGGCAGTTCTTC. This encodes CASSSGGHGQFF.

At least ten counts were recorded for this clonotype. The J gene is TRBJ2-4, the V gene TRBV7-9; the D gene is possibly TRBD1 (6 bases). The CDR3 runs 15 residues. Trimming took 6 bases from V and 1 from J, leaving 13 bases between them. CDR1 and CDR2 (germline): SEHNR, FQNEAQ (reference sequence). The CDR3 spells CASSFTGTAKNIQYF. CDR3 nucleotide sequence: TGTGCCAGCAGTTTCACAGGGACGGCCAAAAACATTCAGTACTTC. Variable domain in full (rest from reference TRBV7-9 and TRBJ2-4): DTGVSQNPRHKITKRGQNVTFRCDPISEHNRLYWYRQTLGQGPEFLTYFQNEAQLEKSRLLSDRFSAERPKGSFSTLEIQRTEQGDSAMYLCASSFTGTAKNIQYFGAGTRLSVL.

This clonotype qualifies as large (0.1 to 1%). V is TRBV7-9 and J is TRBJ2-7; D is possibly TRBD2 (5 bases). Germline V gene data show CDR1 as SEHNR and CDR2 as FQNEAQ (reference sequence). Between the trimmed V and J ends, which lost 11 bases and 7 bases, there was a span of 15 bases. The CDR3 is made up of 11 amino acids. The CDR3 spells CAGGRVEEQYF. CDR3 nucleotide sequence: TGTGCCGGCGGGCGGGTAGAGGAGCAGTACTTC.

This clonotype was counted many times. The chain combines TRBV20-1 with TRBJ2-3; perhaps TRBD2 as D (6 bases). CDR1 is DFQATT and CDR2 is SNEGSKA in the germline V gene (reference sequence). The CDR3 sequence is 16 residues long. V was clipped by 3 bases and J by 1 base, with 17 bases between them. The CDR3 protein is CSASSAGTGGTDTQYF. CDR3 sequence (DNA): TGCAGTGCTAGCTCTGCCGGGACTGGAGGCACAGATACGCAGTATTTT.

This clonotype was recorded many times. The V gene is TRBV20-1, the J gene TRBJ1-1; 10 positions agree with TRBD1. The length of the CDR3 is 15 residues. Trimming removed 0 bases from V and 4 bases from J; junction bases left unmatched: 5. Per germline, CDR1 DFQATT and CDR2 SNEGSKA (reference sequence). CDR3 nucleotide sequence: TGCAGTGCTAGAGAGGGGACAGGGGAGTTCACTGAAGCTTTCTTT. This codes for CSAREGTGEFTEAFF.

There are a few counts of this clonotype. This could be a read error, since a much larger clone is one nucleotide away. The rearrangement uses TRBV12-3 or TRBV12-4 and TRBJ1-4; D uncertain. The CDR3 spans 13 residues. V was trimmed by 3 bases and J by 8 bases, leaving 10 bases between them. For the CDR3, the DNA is TGTGCCAGCAGTTTCCGCCAGGAGGAAAAACTGTTTTTT. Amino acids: CASSFRQEEKLFF.

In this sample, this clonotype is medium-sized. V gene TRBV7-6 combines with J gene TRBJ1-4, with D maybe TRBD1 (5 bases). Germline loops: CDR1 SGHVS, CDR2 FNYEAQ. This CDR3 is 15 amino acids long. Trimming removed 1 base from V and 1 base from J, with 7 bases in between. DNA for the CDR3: TGTGCCAGCAGCTTAGGGGGGGGAACTAATGAAAAACTGTTTTTT. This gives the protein CASSLGGGTNEKLFF.

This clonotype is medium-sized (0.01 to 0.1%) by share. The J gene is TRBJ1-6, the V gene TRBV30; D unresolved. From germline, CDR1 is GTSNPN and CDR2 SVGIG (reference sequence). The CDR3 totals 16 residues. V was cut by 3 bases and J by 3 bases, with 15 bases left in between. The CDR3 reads CAWSSEIRSYNSPLHF. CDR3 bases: TGTGCCTGGAGCTCTGAGATAAGAAGCTATAATTCACCCCTCCACTTT.

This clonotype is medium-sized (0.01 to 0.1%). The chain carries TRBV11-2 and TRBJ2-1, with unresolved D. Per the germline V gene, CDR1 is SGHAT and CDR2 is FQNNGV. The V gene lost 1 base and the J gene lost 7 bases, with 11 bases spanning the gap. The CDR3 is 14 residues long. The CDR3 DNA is TGTGCCAGCAGCTTAGCCGTCGTGGGGAATGAGCAGTTCTTC. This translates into CASSLAVVGNEQFF.

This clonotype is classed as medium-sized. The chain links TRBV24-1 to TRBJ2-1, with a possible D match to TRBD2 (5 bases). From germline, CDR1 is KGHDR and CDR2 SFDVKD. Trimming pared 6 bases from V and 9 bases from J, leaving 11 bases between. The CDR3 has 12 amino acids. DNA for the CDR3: TGTGCCACCAGTCGGGAATACGGTGAGCAGTTCTTC. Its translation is CATSREYGEQFF.

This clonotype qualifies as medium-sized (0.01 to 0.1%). The CDR3 DNA follows: TGTGCCAGCAGTTTCGATATTGGGAGTTATGGAAACACCATATATTTT. It translates to CASSFDIGSYGNTIYF. The chain is built from TRBV28 and TRBJ1-3, with D hard to call. The CDR3 has 16 amino acids. V lost 3 bases and J 3 bases, leaving 15 bases between the germline ends. Germline V gives CDR1 MDHEN, CDR2 SYDVKM.

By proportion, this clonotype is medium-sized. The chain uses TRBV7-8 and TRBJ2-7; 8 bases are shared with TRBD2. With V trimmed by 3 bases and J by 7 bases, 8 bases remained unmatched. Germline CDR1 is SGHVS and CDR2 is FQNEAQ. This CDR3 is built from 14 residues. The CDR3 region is CASSLLSGGFEQYF. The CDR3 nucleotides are TGTGCCAGCAGCTTGCTGAGCGGGGGCTTTGAGCAGTACTTC.